The 6 T cell receptor beta chains below all came from one sample that was sequenced in a study of blood T cell repertoires in COVID-19. Libraries were prepared by immunoSEQ multiplex PCR; TCRdb keeps only in-frame clonotypes and omits some of them. The sample shows 50,000 to 70,000 clones, about four fifths of them seen only once. Sequenced material: peripheral blood. These receptors were obtained from a man aged 65 to 85 with active COVID-19.

The gene calls are TRBV10-3 and TRBJ1-2, with 8 bases matching TRBD1. The germline V gene has CDR1 ENHRY and CDR2 SYGVKD. There are 15 residues in the CDR3. V gave up 2 bases and J gave up 4 bases; unmatched junction bases: 6. The CDR3: CAISEGTGGGYGYTF. DNA of the CDR3: TGTGCCATCAGTGAGGGCACAGGGGGTGGCTATGGCTACACCTTC.

V usage is TRBV11-2 and J usage is TRBJ2-1, with TRBD2 matching over 8 bases. There are 14 residues in the CDR3. The germline gives CDR1 SGHAT, CDR2 FQNNGV. J gave up 8 bases and V 4 bases, and 7 bases lay outside the gene matches. CDR3 sequence: CASSSAGARYEQFF. The CDR3 DNA sequence: TGTGCCAGCAGCTCAGCGGGAGCAAGGTATGAGCAGTTCTTC.

The gene calls are TRBV6-1 and TRBJ1-2, with TRBD1 matching 12 bases. The CDR3 is 15 amino acids. The V segment lost 3 bases and the J segment 4 bases; nucleotides outside the gene matches: 3. The germline V gene encodes CDR1 MNHNS and CDR2 SASEGT. Written as DNA, the CDR3 is TGTGCCAGCAGTGAGGGGACAGGGGGCATCTATGGCTACACCTTC. This codes for CASSEGTGGIYGYTF.

The rearrangement joins TRBV2 to TRBJ2-5, with D maybe TRBD1 (5 bases). The germline V and J ends were trimmed by 5 bases and 0 bases, with 7 bases remaining between them. The CDR3 runs 13 residues. From germline, CDR1 is SNHLY and CDR2 FYNNEI. The CDR3: CASSSRDQETQYF. Here the CDR3 DNA reads TGTGCCAGCAGTTCCAGGGACCAAGAGACCCAGTACTTC.

The V call is TRBV7-8, the J call TRBJ2-3; D possibly corresponds to TRBD2 (5 bases). V lost 8 bases and J 2 bases, leaving 17 bases between the germline ends. CDR1 and CDR2 (germline): SGHVS, FQNEAQ. The CDR3 extends over 15 amino acids. CDR3 coding DNA: TGTGCCAGCCTAACCGAGGGCCGGCTCACAGATACGCAGTATTTT. Protein: CASLTEGRLTDTQYF.

The chain joins TRBV5-1 to TRBJ1-5; 9 nucleotides match TRBD1. Germline lookup yields CDR1 SGHRS and CDR2 YFSETQ. The CDR3 consists of 13 residues. V was clipped by 4 bases and J by 6 bases; unmatched bases: 2. CDR3 nucleotides: TGCGCCAGCAGCGCGACAGGGGGTCAGCCCCAGCATTTT. The encoded protein is CASSATGGQPQHF.